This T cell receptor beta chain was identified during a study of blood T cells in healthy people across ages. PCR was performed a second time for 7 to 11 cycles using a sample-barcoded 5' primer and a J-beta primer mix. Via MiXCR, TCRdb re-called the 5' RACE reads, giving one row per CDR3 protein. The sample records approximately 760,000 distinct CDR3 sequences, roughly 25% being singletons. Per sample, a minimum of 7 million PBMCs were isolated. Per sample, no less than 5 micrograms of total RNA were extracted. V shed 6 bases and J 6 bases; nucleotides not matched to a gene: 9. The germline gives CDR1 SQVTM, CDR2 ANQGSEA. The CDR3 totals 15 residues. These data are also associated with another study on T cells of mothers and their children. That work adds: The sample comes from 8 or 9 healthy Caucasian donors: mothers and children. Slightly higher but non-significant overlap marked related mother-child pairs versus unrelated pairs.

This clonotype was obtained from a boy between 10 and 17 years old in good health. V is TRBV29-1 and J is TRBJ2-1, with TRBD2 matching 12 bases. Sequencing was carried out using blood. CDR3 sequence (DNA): TGCAGCGTGACCCCATGGACTAGCGGGGTCAATGAGCAGTTCTTC. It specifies CSVTPWTSGVNEQFF.